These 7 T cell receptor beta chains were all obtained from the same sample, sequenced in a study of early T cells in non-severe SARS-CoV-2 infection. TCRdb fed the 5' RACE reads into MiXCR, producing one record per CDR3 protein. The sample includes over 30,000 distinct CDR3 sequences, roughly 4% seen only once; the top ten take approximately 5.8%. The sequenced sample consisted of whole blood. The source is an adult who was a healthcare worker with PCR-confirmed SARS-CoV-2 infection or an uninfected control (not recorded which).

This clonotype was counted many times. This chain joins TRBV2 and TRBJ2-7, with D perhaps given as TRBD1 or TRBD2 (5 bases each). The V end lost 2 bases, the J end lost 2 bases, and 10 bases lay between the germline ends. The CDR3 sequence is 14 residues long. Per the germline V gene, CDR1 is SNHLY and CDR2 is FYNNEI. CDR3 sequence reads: CASSEFRGTYEQYF. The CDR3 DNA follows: TGTGCCAGCAGTGAATTTCGGGGCACCTACGAGCAGTACTTC.

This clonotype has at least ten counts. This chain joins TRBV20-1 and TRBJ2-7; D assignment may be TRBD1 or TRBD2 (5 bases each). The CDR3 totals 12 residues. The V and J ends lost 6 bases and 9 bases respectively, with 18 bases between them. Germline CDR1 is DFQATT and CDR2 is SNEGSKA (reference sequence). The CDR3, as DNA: TGCAGTGCGGTAGAAACTCCGGGGCGGCAGTACTTC. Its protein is CSAVETPGRQYF.

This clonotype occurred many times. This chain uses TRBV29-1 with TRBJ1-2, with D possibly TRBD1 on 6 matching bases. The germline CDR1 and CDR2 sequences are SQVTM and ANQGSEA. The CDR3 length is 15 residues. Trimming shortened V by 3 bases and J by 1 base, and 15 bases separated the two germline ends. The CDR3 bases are TGCAGCGTTGAGATACAGGGACTGGTTAACTATGGCTACACCTTC. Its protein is CSVEIQGLVNYGYTF.

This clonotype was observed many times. The CDR3 loop is CASSPSTSGGDTQYF. CDR3 sequence (DNA): TGTGCCAGCAGTCCCTCGACTAGCGGGGGGGATACGCAGTATTTT. This sequence joins TRBV28 and TRBJ2-3, with TRBD2 matching 13 bases. The V gene's germline CDR1 is MDHEN and CDR2 SYDVKM. With 5 bases clipped from V and 6 bases from J, the junction kept 5 bases outside the gene matches. This CDR3 region has 15 residues. The entire variable domain, with the rest obtained from reference TRBV28 and TRBJ2-3, is as follows: DVKVTQSSRYLVKRTGEKVFLECVQDMDHENMFWYRQDPGLGLRLIYFSYDVKMKEKGDIPEGYSVSREKKERFSLILESASTNQTSMYLCASSPSTSGGDTQYFGPGTRLTVL.

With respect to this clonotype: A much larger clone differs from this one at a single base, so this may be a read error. CDR3 DNA: TGCAGCATCGAGTGGGGGGGTACAGATACGCAGTATTTT. Its translation: CSIEWGGTDTQYF. This rearrangement joins TRBV29-1 to TRBJ2-3, with TRBD2 matching over 7 bases. The CDR3 extends over 13 amino acids. Germline CDR1 SQVTM, CDR2 ANQGSEA. Trimming removed 8 bases from V and 3 bases from J; junction bases left unmatched: 8.

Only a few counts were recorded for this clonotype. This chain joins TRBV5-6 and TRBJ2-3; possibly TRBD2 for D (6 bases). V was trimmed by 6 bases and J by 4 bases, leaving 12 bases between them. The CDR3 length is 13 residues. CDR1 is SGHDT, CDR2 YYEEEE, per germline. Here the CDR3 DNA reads TGTGCCAGCACCAGACTAGTCGCAGATACGCAGTATTTT. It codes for CASTRLVADTQYF.

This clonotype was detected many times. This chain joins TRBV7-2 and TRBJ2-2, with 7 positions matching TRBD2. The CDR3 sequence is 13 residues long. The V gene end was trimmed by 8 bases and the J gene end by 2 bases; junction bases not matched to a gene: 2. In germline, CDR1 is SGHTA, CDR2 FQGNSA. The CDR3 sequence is CASGRVNTGELFF. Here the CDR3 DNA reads TGTGCCAGCGGGAGGGTTAACACCGGGGAGCTGTTTTTT.